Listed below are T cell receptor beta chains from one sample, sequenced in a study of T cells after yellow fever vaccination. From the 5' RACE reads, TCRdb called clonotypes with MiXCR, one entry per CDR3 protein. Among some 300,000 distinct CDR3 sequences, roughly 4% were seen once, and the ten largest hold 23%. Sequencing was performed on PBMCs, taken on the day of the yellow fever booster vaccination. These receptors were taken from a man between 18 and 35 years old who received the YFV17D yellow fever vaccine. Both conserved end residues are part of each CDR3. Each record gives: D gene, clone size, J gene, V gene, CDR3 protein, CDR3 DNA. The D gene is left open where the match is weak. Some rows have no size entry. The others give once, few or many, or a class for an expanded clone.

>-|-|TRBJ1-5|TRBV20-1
CSARAGGSGKDQPQHF
TGCAGTGCTAGAGCCGGGGGGTCAGGGAAAGATCAGCCCCAGCATTTT
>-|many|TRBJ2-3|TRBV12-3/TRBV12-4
CASSLHAAVPDTQYF
TGTGCCAGCAGTTTACACGCTGCGGTACCTGATACGCAGTATTTT
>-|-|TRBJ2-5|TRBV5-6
CASSLGAVTQYF
TGTGCCAGCAGCTTGGGGGCGGTGACCCAGTACTTC
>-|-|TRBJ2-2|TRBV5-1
CASSAQSVSGELFF
TGCGCCAGCAGCGCCCAATCGGTCTCCGGGGAGCTGTTTTTT
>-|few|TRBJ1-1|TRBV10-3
CAISVPGGTEAFF
TGTGCCATCAGTGTTCCGGGAGGCACTGAAGCTTTCTTT
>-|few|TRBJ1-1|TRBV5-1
CASRFSRDTEAFF
TGCGCCAGCCGCTTCTCCAGGGACACTGAAGCTTTCTTT
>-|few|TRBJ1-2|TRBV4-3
CASSQDAIREDPNYGYTF
TGCGCCAGCAGCCAAGATGCGATCCGAGAAGATCCTAACTATGGCTACACCTTC
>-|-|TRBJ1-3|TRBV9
CASSPSGLSGNTIYF
TGTGCCAGCAGCCCGAGTGGGCTCTCTGGAAACACCATATATTTT
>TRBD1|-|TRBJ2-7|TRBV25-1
CASRSTGTGEDEQYF
TGTGCCAGCAGATCCACCGGGACAGGGGAGGACGAGCAGTACTTC
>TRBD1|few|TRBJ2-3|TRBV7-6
CASSLGRGRSFF
TGTGCCAGCAGCTTGGGAAGGGGGCGATCTTTTTTT
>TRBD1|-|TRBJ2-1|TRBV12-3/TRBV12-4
CASRVGRQGNNEQFF
TGTGCCAGCAGAGTGGGGCGACAGGGGAACAATGAGCAGTTCTTC
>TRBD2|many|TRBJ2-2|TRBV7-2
CASSFRLAGSTGELFF
TGTGCCAGCAGCTTCCGACTAGCGGGTAGCACCGGGGAGCTGTTTTTT
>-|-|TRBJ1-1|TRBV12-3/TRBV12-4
CASSFSGPGNTEAFF
TGTGCCAGCAGTTTTTCCGGCCCGGGGAACACTGAAGCTTTCTTT
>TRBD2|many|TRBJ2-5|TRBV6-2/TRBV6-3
CASNPGLAGAWETQYF
TGTGCCAGCAATCCAGGACTAGCGGGGGCGTGGGAGACCCAGTACTTC
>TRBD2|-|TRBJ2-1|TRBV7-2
CASSFSLAGGIEQFF
TGTGCCAGCAGCTTCAGCTTAGCGGGGGGGATAGAGCAGTTCTTC
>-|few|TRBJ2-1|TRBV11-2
CASRPIRNNEQFF
TGTGCCAGCAGACCTATCAGGAACAATGAGCAGTTCTTC
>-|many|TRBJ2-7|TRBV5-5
CASRVYRITYEQYF
TGTGCCAGCAGGGTGTACCGAATAACCTACGAGCAGTACTTC
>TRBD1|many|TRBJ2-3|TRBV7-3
CASSSLPTGWTDTQYF
TGTGCCAGCAGCTCCCTCCCGACAGGGTGGACAGATACGCAGTATTTT
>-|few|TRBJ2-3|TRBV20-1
CSARVGYYTDTQYF
TGCAGTGCTAGAGTCGGCTATTACACAGATACGCAGTATTTT
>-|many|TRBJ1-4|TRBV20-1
CSATGLGEKLFF
TGCAGTGCCACCGGGTTAGGTGAAAAACTGTTTTTT
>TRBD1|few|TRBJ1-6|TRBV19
CASTEGQGAYNSPLHF
TGTGCCAGTACCGAGGGACAGGGGGCGTATAATTCACCCCTCCACTTT
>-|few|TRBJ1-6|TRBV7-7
CASSTPTWSSYNSPLHF
TGTGCTAGCAGCACTCCTACTTGGAGCTCCTATAATTCACCCCTCCACTTT
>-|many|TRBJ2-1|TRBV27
CASRRRDGRYNEQFF
TGTGCCAGCCGGCGGCGGGACGGGCGATACAATGAGCAGTTCTTC
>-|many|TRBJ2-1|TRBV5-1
CASSLGGGVSRFF
TGCGCCAGCAGCTTGGGAGGAGGGGTCTCGCGGTTCTTC
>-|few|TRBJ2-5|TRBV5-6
CASSFKSGLRETQYF
TGTGCCAGCAGCTTTAAATCAGGGTTACGAGAGACCCAGTACTTC
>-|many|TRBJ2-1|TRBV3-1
CASRKAYNEQFF
TGTGCCAGCAGGAAAGCGTACAATGAGCAGTTCTTC
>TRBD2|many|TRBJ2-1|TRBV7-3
CASSLRAGLDEQFF
TGTGCCAGCAGCTTAAGGGCCGGACTAGACGAGCAGTTCTTC
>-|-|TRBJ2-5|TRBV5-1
CASSLAVGIQETQYF
TGCGCCAGCAGCTTGGCCGTCGGGATCCAAGAGACCCAGTACTTC
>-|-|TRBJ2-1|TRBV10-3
CAISDNGHRGHNEQFF
TGTGCCATCAGTGATAACGGCCATAGGGGTCACAATGAGCAGTTCTTC
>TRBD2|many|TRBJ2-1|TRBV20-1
CSAILAGAVTYNEQFF
TGCAGTGCTATCCTAGCGGGGGCCGTCACCTACAATGAGCAGTTCTTC
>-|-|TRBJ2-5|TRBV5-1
CASSLDRAPQETQYF
TGCGCCAGCAGCTTGGACAGGGCCCCCCAAGAGACCCAGTACTTC
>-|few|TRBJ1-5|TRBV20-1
CSAGQGNQPQHF
TGCAGTGCTGGCCAGGGGAATCAGCCCCAGCATTTT
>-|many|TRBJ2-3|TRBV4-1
CASSQKDTTDTQYF
TGCGCCAGCAGCCAGAAGGACACCACAGATACGCAGTATTTT
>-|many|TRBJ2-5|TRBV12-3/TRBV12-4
CASSLRGQEETQYF
TGTGCCAGCAGTTTACGGGGGCAGGAGGAGACCCAGTACTTC
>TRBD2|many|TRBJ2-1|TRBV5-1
CASSALAGGGNEQFF
TGCGCCAGCAGCGCCCTAGCGGGGGGGGGCAATGAGCAGTTCTTC
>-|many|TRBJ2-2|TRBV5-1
CASSLGGLNTGELFF
TGCGCCAGCAGCTTGGGGGGCTTGAACACCGGGGAGCTGTTTTTT
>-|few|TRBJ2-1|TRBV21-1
CASSKEPSLRNEQFF
TGTGCCAGCAGCAAAGAGCCTAGCCTCAGGAATGAGCAGTTCTTC
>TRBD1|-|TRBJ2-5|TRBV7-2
CASSSSTGSGETQYF
TGTGCCAGCAGCTCATCGACAGGGTCGGGAGAGACCCAGTACTTC
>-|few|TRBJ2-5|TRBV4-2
CASSQEIGQETQYF
TGTGCCAGCAGCCAAGAAATAGGCCAAGAGACCCAGTACTTC
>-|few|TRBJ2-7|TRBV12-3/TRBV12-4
CASNRGSPSYEQYF
TGTGCCAGCAATAGGGGGAGCCCGTCCTACGAGCAGTACTTC